The rows below give T cell receptor beta chains drawn from one sample of a study of blood T cell repertoires in COVID-19. TCRdb's table, derived via immunoSEQ multiplex PCR, lists solely in-frame clones and lacks some. The data contain about 460,000 clones, roughly nine tenths of them singletons. The sequenced sample was PBMCs or T cells enriched from blood (not recorded which). These receptors all stem from an older woman who had recovered from COVID-19. The CDR3 runs from the conserved cysteine through the conserved F or W. The D gene is left open where the match is weak. The listing skips clone size in some rows; elsewhere it reads once, few, many or a size class.

J gene | clone size | V gene | D gene | CDR3 DNA | CDR3 protein
TRBJ2-7 | . | TRBV5-1 | . | TGCGCCAGCAACACAGGGCGAGGTAGTTACGAGCAGTACTTC | CASNTGRGSYEQYF
TRBJ1-1 | . | TRBV27 | . | TGTGCCAGCAGTTTATTCTCGCTAAACACTGAAGCTTTCTTT | CASSLFSLNTEAFF
TRBJ1-6 | . | TRBV6-5 | TRBD1 | TGTGCCAGCGGGGACAGGGGTAATTCACCCCTCCACTTT | CASGDRGNSPLHF
TRBJ1-1 | . | TRBV24-1 | TRBD1 | TGTGCCACCCTGGGGGCAGGGGGCACTGAAGCTTTCTTT | CATLGAGGTEAFF
TRBJ1-1 | . | TRBV29-1 | TRBD1 | TGCAGCGTACCCCGACAGGGGGCAGGTGAAGCTTTCTTT | CSVPRQGAGEAFF
TRBJ1-1 | . | TRBV7-8 | . | TGTGCCAGCAGCTCGCTGGACAGCGGCATGAACACTGAAGCTTTCTTT | CASSSLDSGMNTEAFF
TRBJ2-1 | . | TRBV11-2 | TRBD1 | TGTGCCAGCAGCTTAGTAGTGGTCAGGACAGGTCACTCCTACAATGAGCAGTTCTTC | CASSLVVVRTGHSYNEQFF
TRBJ2-1 | . | TRBV5-4 | . | TGTGCCAGCAGTCCAGGGGATGGTGAGCAGTTCTTC | CASSPGDGEQFF
TRBJ1-5 | . | TRBV12-5 | . | TGTGCTAGTGGTTCGGGGGATCAGCCCCAGCATTTT | CASGSGDQPQHF
TRBJ1-5 | . | TRBV30 | . | TGTGCCTGGAGTAGGAGACGGGGGAGCAATCAGCCCCAGCATTTT | CAWSRRRGSNQPQHF
TRBJ1-2 | once | TRBV7-6 | TRBD1 | TGTGCCAGCAGCTCGTCCCGGGACAGGGGGCGAAGGGTGGCTAATGGCTACACCTTC | CASSSSRDRGRRVANGYTF
TRBJ1-2 | . | TRBV4-1 | . | TGCGCCAGCAGCCAAGATGAGACTACGGGCACTAACTATGGCTACACCTTC | CASSQDETTGTNYGYTF
TRBJ1-2 | . | TRBV5-4 | TRBD1 | TGTGCCAGCAGCTTGGGACAGGGAATCTATGGCTACACCTTC | CASSLGQGIYGYTF
TRBJ1-4 | . | TRBV3-1/TRBV3-2 | . | TGTGCCAGCAGCCAGAGCAGCGTCGACGAAAAACTGTTTTTT | CASSQSSVDEKLFF
TRBJ2-7 | . | TRBV6-6 | TRBD1 | TGTGCCAGCAGTTACTCGACAGGGAAACTCTACGAGCAGTACTTC | CASSYSTGKLYEQYF
TRBJ1-2 | . | TRBV9 | . | TGTGCCAGCAGCCCAGACCCCGGACAGCTGTTAGGGGGCTACACCTTC | CASSPDPGQLLGGYTF